This TCR beta chain was obtained from a study of blood T cell repertoires in COVID-19. About the study: Researchers got acute and convalescent COVID-19 samples from the United States, Italy and Spain. PBMCs, B-cell-depleted T cells, or T cells provided the cDNA or gDNA that made up the material.

Authors' methods: For nucleated cells, counts were estimated from reference gene primer amplification. Assay used: immunoSEQ multiplex PCR; TCRdb lists only in-frame clones, some missing. The DNA gave D and trimming, while V, J and clone size come from that table. Among around 130,000 clones listed, around 85% were seen once. The sequencing input was peripheral blood. The sequence derives from a man aged 60 to 69 with acute or convalescent COVID-19.

CDR3 sequence (DNA): TGTGCCAGCAGCTTTTTAGCGGGGGATCACACAGATACGCAGTATTTT. Translated, it gives CASSFLAGDHTDTQYF. The chain couples TRBV7-9 to TRBJ2-3, with 9 bases identical to TRBD2. CDR1 SEHNR and CDR2 FQNEAQ come from the germline V gene (reference sequence). The CDR3 consists of 16 residues. Unmatched junction bases numbered 6, after V lost 3 bases and J lost 2 bases.